A selection of T cell receptor beta chains follows, all from one sample in a study of cytomegalovirus exposure and HLA in healthy donors. Sequencing used immunoSEQ multiplex PCR; TCRdb keeps in-frame clones, though not all of them. The sample contains about 130,000 clones, 70% to 85% of which appear only once. The material sequenced was PBMCs. These receptors all stem from a female donor in good health and CMV-seronegative. CDR3s include the opening cysteine and the closing phenylalanine or tryptophan. A D gene is named only where the DNA matches it firmly. The size entry is marked missing in some rows and otherwise reads once, few, many or a size class.

abundance: few; d_gene: TRBD1; len: 15; j_gene: TRBJ1-1; v_gene: TRBV18; CDR3nt: TGTGCCAGCTCATCGGACACAGGGGGCGGCGATGAAGCTTTCTTT; CDR3aa: CASSSDTGGGDEAFF
abundance: -; d_gene: TRBD1; len: 15; j_gene: TRBJ1-1; v_gene: TRBV7-9; CDR3nt: TGTGCCAGCAGCTCTGCTCGGACAGGGGGCACTGAAGCTTTCTTT; CDR3aa: CASSSARTGGTEAFF
abundance: -; d_gene: TRBD1; len: 15; j_gene: TRBJ1-1; v_gene: TRBV7-9; CDR3nt: TGTGCCAGCAGCTTTACAGGGGTCGCGAACACTGAAGCTTTCTTT; CDR3aa: CASSFTGVANTEAFF
abundance: -; d_gene: TRBD1; len: 16; j_gene: TRBJ2-1; v_gene: TRBV2; CDR3nt: TGTGCCAGCAGTGAAGAGGGCAGGGGGCCGGGGAATGAGCAGTTCTTC; CDR3aa: CASSEEGRGPGNEQFF
abundance: -; d_gene: TRBD2; len: 15; j_gene: TRBJ2-1; v_gene: TRBV6-5; CDR3nt: TGTGCCAGCAGCCCCGGGACTAGCGGAAACAATGAGCAGTTCTTC; CDR3aa: CASSPGTSGNNEQFF
abundance: few; d_gene: -; len: 15; j_gene: TRBJ2-7; v_gene: TRBV5-1; CDR3nt: TGCGCCAGCAGCTTGCAAGGAGGGGTTGGCTACGAGCAGTACTTC; CDR3aa: CASSLQGGVGYEQYF
abundance: -; d_gene: -; len: 17; j_gene: TRBJ1-5; v_gene: TRBV10-1; CDR3nt: TGCGCCAGCAGCGAGGGTATGCTCGGACAAAACAATCAGCCCCAGCATTTT; CDR3aa: CASSEGMLGQNNQPQHF
abundance: -; d_gene: -; len: 15; j_gene: TRBJ2-4; v_gene: TRBV4-3; CDR3nt: TGCGCCAGCAGCCAATCTTACAGGGGAGGCAACATTCAGTACTTC; CDR3aa: CASSQSYRGGNIQYF
abundance: -; d_gene: -; len: 13; j_gene: TRBJ1-2; v_gene: TRBV28; CDR3nt: TGTGCCAGCAGAGAACAGGGCACCAGGGGCTACACCTTC; CDR3aa: CASREQGTRGYTF
abundance: -; d_gene: TRBD1; len: 14; j_gene: TRBJ1-4; v_gene: TRBV29-1; CDR3nt: TGCAGCGTTGAAAGGACAGGGGGCAATGAAAAACTGTTTTTT; CDR3aa: CSVERTGGNEKLFF
abundance: -; d_gene: -; len: 15; j_gene: TRBJ2-1; v_gene: TRBV7-2; CDR3nt: TGTGCCAGCAGCTCACAGATTTTCTCCTACAATGAGCAGTTCTTC; CDR3aa: CASSSQIFSYNEQFF
abundance: -; d_gene: -; len: 15; j_gene: TRBJ2-6; v_gene: TRBV4-3; CDR3nt: TGCGCCAGCAGCCATGGCTCGCCTGGGGCCAACGTCCTGACTTTC; CDR3aa: CASSHGSPGANVLTF
abundance: few; d_gene: -; len: 16; j_gene: TRBJ1-6; v_gene: TRBV6-1; CDR3nt: TGTGCCAGCAGTGAAGGTGCGGGCTTGGGGGGTTCACCCCTCCACTTT; CDR3aa: CASSEGAGLGGSPLHF
abundance: few; d_gene: -; len: 14; j_gene: TRBJ2-7; v_gene: TRBV28; CDR3nt: TGTGCCAGCAGGGACTGGTACTCCCCCTACGAGCAGTACTTC; CDR3aa: CASRDWYSPYEQYF
abundance: -; d_gene: TRBD1; len: 15; j_gene: TRBJ2-5; v_gene: TRBV5-4; CDR3nt: TGTGCCAGCAGCTTGGGACAGGGGTTCCAGGAGACCCAGTACTTC; CDR3aa: CASSLGQGFQETQYF
abundance: -; d_gene: TRBD1; len: 13; j_gene: TRBJ1-1; v_gene: TRBV27; CDR3nt: TGTGCCAGCAGCCTAAACAGGGGGCGGGGAGCTTTCTTT; CDR3aa: CASSLNRGRGAFF
abundance: -; d_gene: -; len: 15; j_gene: TRBJ1-2; v_gene: TRBV18; CDR3nt: TGTGCCAGCTCACACTCGACAGGAAGTAGCTATGGCTACACCTTC; CDR3aa: CASSHSTGSSYGYTF
abundance: -; d_gene: TRBD1; len: 15; j_gene: TRBJ2-7; v_gene: TRBV25-1; CDR3nt: TGTGCCAGCAGTGAATCCGGGACAGGGACTCGCGAGCAGTACTTC; CDR3aa: CASSESGTGTREQYF
abundance: -; d_gene: -; len: 14; j_gene: TRBJ2-7; v_gene: TRBV19; CDR3nt: TGTGCCAGTAGATCGGGACATGCTAATTACGAGCAGTACTTC; CDR3aa: CASRSGHANYEQYF
abundance: -; d_gene: -; len: 15; j_gene: TRBJ1-4; v_gene: TRBV28; CDR3nt: TGTGCCAGCAGTTCGGGGGGGGGCTTGGATGAAAAACTGTTTTTT; CDR3aa: CASSSGGGLDEKLFF
abundance: -; d_gene: -; len: 14; j_gene: TRBJ1-3; v_gene: TRBV29-1; CDR3nt: TGCAGCGTTGGGGGGACTTCCTCTGGAAACACCATATATTTT; CDR3aa: CSVGGTSSGNTIYF
abundance: once; d_gene: TRBD2; len: 16; j_gene: TRBJ2-1; v_gene: TRBV9; CDR3nt: TGTGCCAGCAGCGGACTAGCGGGAGCGTCCTACAATGAGCAGTTCTTC; CDR3aa: CASSGLAGASYNEQFF
abundance: -; d_gene: TRBD1; len: 15; j_gene: TRBJ1-5; v_gene: TRBV5-8; CDR3nt: TGTGCCAGCAGCTTGGAAGGACAGGTGGGTCAGCCCCAGCATTTT; CDR3aa: CASSLEGQVGQPQHF
abundance: -; d_gene: -; len: 15; j_gene: TRBJ1-2; v_gene: TRBV27; CDR3nt: TGTGCCAGCAGTCCCACGACAGGTTGGGCCTATGGCTACACCTTC; CDR3aa: CASSPTTGWAYGYTF
abundance: -; d_gene: TRBD2; len: 14; j_gene: TRBJ2-2; v_gene: TRBV19; CDR3nt: TGTGCCAGTAGTCCTAGCGGGATACCCGGGGAGCTGTTTTTT; CDR3aa: CASSPSGIPGELFF
abundance: -; d_gene: TRBD1; len: 15; j_gene: TRBJ2-1; v_gene: TRBV27; CDR3nt: TGTGCCAGCAGCGACGACAGGGGGCCGGTCGGGGGGCAGTTCTTC; CDR3aa: CASSDDRGPVGGQFF
abundance: -; d_gene: TRBD2; len: 15; j_gene: TRBJ2-1; v_gene: TRBV4-2; CDR3nt: TGTGCCAGCAGCCCCCCGACTAGCGGGAGTTATGAGCAGTTCTTC; CDR3aa: CASSPPTSGSYEQFF
abundance: -; d_gene: TRBD1; len: 17; j_gene: TRBJ1-1; v_gene: TRBV7-9; CDR3nt: TGTGCCAGCAGCTTAGTCCCAGGGGGAGGCATGAACACTGAAGCTTTCTTT; CDR3aa: CASSLVPGGGMNTEAFF
abundance: -; d_gene: TRBD1; len: 12; j_gene: TRBJ2-7; v_gene: TRBV19; CDR3nt: TGTGCCACGGGGACAGGGTGGTACGAGCAGTACTTC; CDR3aa: CATGTGWYEQYF
abundance: -; d_gene: -; len: 14; j_gene: TRBJ2-2; v_gene: TRBV5-1; CDR3nt: TGCGCCAGCAGCCTCGGAGTGAACACCGGGGAGCTGTTTTTT; CDR3aa: CASSLGVNTGELFF
abundance: -; d_gene: -; len: 13; j_gene: TRBJ2-7; v_gene: TRBV28; CDR3nt: TGTGCCAGCAGACTCGCGGGGACCGACGAGCAGTACTTC; CDR3aa: CASRLAGTDEQYF
abundance: few; d_gene: TRBD1; len: 13; j_gene: TRBJ1-1; v_gene: TRBV6-5; CDR3nt: TGTGCCAGCAGCTTGACAGGGGGCAAGGAAGCTTTCTTT; CDR3aa: CASSLTGGKEAFF
abundance: -; d_gene: TRBD2; len: 16; j_gene: TRBJ2-7; v_gene: TRBV10-3; CDR3nt: TGTGCCATCAGTGCTCGGCTAGCGGGAGGGCCAGGCGAGCAGTACTTC; CDR3aa: CAISARLAGGPGEQYF
abundance: -; d_gene: -; len: 15; j_gene: TRBJ1-1; v_gene: TRBV5-5; CDR3nt: TGTGCCAGCAGCTCCCAACCCACAGGGAACACTGAAGCTTTCTTT; CDR3aa: CASSSQPTGNTEAFF
abundance: -; d_gene: -; len: 15; j_gene: TRBJ1-1; v_gene: TRBV9; CDR3nt: TGTGCCAGCAGCCCCCCTCCACAGGGAAACACTGAAGCTTTCTTT; CDR3aa: CASSPPPQGNTEAFF
abundance: -; d_gene: TRBD1; len: 14; j_gene: TRBJ2-5; v_gene: TRBV10-3; CDR3nt: TGTGCCATCAGTGAGGGGACAGGGGCAGAGACCCAGTACTTC; CDR3aa: CAISEGTGAETQYF
abundance: -; d_gene: -; len: 14; j_gene: TRBJ1-4; v_gene: TRBV11-3; CDR3nt: TGTGCCAGCAGCTTAGATGGAGATAATGAAAAACTGTTTTTT; CDR3aa: CASSLDGDNEKLFF
abundance: -; d_gene: -; len: 15; j_gene: TRBJ1-5; v_gene: TRBV2; CDR3nt: TGTGCCAGCAGTGCTCGGGGGGGGAGCAATCAGCCCCAGCATTTT; CDR3aa: CASSARGGSNQPQHF
abundance: -; d_gene: -; len: 15; j_gene: TRBJ1-5; v_gene: TRBV7-4; CDR3nt: TGTGCCAGCAGCTTCGCGGGGGCTCTTCAACAGCCCCAGCATTTT; CDR3aa: CASSFAGALQQPQHF
abundance: -; d_gene: -; len: 14; j_gene: TRBJ2-7; v_gene: TRBV15; CDR3nt: TGTGCCACCAGCATCGACAGAAACTCCTACGAGCAGTACTTC; CDR3aa: CATSIDRNSYEQYF
abundance: -; d_gene: TRBD1; len: 15; j_gene: TRBJ1-5; v_gene: TRBV19; CDR3nt: TGTGCCAGTGGAACAGGGTGGGGGGACAGCCAGCCCCAGCATTTT; CDR3aa: CASGTGWGDSQPQHF
abundance: few; d_gene: TRBD1; len: 16; j_gene: TRBJ1-4; v_gene: TRBV5-6; CDR3nt: TGTGCCAGCAGCTCCCCCATCGGGACAGGGTTCGAAAAACTGTTTTTT; CDR3aa: CASSSPIGTGFEKLFF